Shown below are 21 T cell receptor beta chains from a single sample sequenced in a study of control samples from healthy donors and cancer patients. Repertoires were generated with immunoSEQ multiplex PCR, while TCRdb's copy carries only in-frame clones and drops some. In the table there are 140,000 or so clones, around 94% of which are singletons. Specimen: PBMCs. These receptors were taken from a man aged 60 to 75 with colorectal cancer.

CDR3 protein: CASSPPGIHMNTEAFF. The CDR3 DNA reads as TGTGCCAGCTCACCACCGGGGATTCATATGAACACTGAAGCTTTCTTT. The V and J genes are TRBV18 and TRBJ1-1; no reliable D call. The CDR3 totals 16 residues. The ends were cut back, 0 bases at V and 0 bases at J, with 11 bases in the middle. CDR1 is KGHSH and CDR2 is LQKENI in the germline V gene.

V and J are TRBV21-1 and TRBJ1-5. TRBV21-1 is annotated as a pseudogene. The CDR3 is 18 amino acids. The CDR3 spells CASSKGSEGSVSNQPQHF. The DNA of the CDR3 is TGTGCCAGCAGCAAAGGATCGGAGGGGTCCGTTAGCAATCAGCCCCAGCATTTT.

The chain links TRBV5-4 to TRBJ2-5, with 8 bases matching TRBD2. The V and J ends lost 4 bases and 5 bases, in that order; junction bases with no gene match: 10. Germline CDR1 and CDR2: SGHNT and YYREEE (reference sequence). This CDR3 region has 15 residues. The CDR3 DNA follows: TGTGCCAGCAGCCTTGACCAGCGGGGGTGGGAGACCCAGTACTTC. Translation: CASSLDQRGWETQYF.

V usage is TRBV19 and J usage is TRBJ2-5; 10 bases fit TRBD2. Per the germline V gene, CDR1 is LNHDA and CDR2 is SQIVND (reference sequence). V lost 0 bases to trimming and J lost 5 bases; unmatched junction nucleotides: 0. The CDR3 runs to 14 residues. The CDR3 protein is CASSIEGLAETQYF. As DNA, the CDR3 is TGTGCCAGTAGTATAGAGGGACTAGCGGAGACCCAGTACTTC.

The CDR3 bases are TGTGCCAGCTCCCCCAGTGGGAGGAACACCGGGGAGCTGTTTTTT. Protein: CASSPSGRNTGELFF. The chain couples TRBV18 to TRBJ2-2; D is perhaps TRBD2 (5 bases). The CDR3 is made up of 15 amino acids. The germline gives CDR1 KGHSH, CDR2 LQKENI. V lost 6 bases and J 1 base, leaving 12 bases between the germline ends.

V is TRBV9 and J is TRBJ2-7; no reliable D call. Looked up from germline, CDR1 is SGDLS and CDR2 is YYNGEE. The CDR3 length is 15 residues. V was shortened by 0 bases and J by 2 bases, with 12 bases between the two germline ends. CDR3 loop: CASSVVEAGAYEQYF. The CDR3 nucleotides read TGTGCCAGCAGCGTAGTAGAGGCTGGAGCCTACGAGCAGTACTTC.

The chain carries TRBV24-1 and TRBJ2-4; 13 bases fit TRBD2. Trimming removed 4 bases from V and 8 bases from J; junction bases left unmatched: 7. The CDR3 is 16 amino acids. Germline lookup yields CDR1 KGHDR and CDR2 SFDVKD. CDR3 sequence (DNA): TGTGCCACCAGTGAGTCCGGACTAGCGGGGGAGGACATTCAGTACTTC. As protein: CATSESGLAGEDIQYF.

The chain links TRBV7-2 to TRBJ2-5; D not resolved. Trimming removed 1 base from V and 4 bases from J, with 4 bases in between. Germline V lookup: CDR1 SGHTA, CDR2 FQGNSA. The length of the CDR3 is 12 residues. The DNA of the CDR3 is TGTGCCAGCAGCTTAGTCCGAGAGACCCAGTACTTC. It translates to CASSLVRETQYF.

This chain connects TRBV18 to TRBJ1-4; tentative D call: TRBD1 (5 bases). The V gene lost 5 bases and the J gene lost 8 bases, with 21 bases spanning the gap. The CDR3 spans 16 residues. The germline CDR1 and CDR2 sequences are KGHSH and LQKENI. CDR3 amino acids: CASSTQLLRDGEKLFF. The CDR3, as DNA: TGTGCCAGCTCAACACAATTGCTCAGGGACGGCGAAAAACTGTTTTTT.

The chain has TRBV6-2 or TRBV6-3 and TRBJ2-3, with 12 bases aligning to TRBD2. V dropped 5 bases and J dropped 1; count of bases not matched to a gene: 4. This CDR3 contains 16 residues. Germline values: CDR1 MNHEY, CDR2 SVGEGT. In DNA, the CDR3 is TGTGCCAGCAGTCAATCTAGCGGGGGGGGCACAGATACGCAGTATTTT. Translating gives CASSQSSGGGTDTQYF.

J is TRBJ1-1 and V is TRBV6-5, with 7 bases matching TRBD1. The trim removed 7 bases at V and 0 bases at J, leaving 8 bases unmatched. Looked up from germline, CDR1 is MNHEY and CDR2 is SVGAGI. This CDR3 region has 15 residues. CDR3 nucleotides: TGTGCCAGCACCTCGACAGGGTCGGTGAACACTGAAGCTTTCTTT. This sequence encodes CASTSTGSVNTEAFF.

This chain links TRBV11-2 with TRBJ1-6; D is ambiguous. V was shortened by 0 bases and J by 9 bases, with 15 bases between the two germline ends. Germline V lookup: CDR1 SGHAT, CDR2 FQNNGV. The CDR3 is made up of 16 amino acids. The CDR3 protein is CASSLDPEPTLSPLHF. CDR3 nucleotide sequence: TGTGCCAGCAGCTTAGATCCGGAACCCACCCTTTCACCCCTCCACTTT.

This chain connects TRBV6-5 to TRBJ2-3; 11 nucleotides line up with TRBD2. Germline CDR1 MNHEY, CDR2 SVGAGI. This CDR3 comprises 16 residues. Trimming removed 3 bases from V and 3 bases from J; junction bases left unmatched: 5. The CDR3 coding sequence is TGTGCCAGCAGTTATACGACTAGCGGGGTTACAGATACGCAGTATTTT. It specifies CASSYTTSGVTDTQYF.

CDR3 nucleotides: TGTGCCAGCAGCCTAGGACAGGGGGCTTACGAGCAGTACTTC. Protein sequence: CASSLGQGAYEQYF. The chain joins TRBV3-1 (or the pseudogene TRBV3-2) to TRBJ2-7; TRBD1 aligns across 11 bases. The V gene end was trimmed by 4 bases and the J gene end by 4 bases; junction bases not matched to a gene: 3. The V gene's germline CDR1 is LGHDT and CDR2 YNNKEL (reference sequence). This CDR3 has 14 residues.

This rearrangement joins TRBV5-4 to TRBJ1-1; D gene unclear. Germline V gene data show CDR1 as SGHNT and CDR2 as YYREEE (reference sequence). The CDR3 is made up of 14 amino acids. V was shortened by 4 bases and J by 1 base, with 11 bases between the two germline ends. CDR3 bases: TGTGCCAGCAGCCCTAGGGTATCGAACACTGAAGCTTTCTTT. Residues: CASSPRVSNTEAFF. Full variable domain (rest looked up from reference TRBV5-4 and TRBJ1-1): ETGVTQSPTHLIKTRGQQVTLRCSSQSGHNTVSWYQQALGQGPQFIFQYYREEENGRGNFPPRFSGLQFPNYSSELNVNALELDDSALYLCASSPRVSNTEAFFGQGTRLTVV.

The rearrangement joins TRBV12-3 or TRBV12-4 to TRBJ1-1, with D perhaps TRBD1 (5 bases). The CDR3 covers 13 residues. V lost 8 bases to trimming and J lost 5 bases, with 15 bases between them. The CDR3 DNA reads TGTGCCAGCCAGAGGGACCTAGGTACTGAAGCTTTCTTT. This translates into CASQRDLGTEAFF.

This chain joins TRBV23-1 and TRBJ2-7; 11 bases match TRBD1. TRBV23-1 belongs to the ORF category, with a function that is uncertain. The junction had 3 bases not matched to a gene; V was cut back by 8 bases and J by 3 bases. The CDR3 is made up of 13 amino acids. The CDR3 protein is CASRDRGDYEQYF. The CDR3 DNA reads TGCGCCAGCCGGGACAGGGGGGACTACGAGCAGTACTTC.

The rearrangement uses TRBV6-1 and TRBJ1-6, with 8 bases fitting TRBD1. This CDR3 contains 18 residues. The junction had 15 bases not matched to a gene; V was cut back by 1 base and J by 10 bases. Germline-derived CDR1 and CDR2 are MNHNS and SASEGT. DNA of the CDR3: TGTGCCAGCAGTGAAGGAAGTGCAGGGGGCTTCGGCGGCTCACCCCTCCACTTT. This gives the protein CASSEGSAGGFGGSPLHF.

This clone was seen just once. The DNA for the CDR3 is TGCGCCAGCAGCAACTTTCATACACGCGTCTCTGGGGCCAACGTCCTGACTTTC. This translates into CASSNFHTRVSGANVLTF. The chain uses TRBV5-1 and TRBJ2-6; D gene uncertain. The CDR3 totals 18 residues. V was pared by 4 bases and J by 0 bases, with 17 bases between. Germline lookup yields CDR1 SGHRS and CDR2 YFSETQ.

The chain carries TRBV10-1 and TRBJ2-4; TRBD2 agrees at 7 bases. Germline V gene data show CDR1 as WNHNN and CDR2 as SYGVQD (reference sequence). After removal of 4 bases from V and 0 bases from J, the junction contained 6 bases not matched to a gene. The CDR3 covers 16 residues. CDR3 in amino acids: CASSGEGRVAKNIQYF. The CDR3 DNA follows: TGCGCCAGCAGTGGGGAGGGACGGGTAGCCAAAAACATTCAGTACTTC.

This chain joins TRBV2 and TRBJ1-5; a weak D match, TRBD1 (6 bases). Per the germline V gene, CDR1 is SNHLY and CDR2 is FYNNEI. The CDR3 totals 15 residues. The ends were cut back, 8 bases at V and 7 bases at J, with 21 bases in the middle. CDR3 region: CASRGAEGATQPQHF. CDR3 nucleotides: TGTGCCAGCCGGGGGGCCGAAGGCGCCACCCAGCCCCAGCATTTT.